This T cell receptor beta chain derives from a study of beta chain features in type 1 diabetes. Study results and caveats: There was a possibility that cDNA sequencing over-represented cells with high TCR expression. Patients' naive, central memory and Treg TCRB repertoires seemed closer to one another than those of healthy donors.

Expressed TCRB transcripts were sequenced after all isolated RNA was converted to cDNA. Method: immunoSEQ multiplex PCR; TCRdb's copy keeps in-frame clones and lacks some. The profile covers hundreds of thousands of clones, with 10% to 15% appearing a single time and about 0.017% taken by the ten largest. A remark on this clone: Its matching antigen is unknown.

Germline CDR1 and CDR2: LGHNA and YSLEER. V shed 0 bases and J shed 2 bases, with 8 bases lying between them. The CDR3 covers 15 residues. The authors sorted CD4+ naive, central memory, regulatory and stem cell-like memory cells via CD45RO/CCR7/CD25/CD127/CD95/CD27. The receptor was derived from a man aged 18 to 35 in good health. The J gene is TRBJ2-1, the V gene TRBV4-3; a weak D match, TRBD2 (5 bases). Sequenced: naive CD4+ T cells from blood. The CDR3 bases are TGCGCCAGCAGCCAAGATCGGGGAGCCTACAATGAGCAGTTCTTC. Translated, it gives CASSQDRGAYNEQFF.